This T cell receptor (beta chain) comes out of a study of neurological immune-mediated disorders. Study-wide findings and caveats: Patients with HTLV-1-associated myelopathy showed the most TCR clonal expansion. Those with multiple sclerosis showed the least, falling below healthy controls.

At least ten counts were recorded for this clonotype. Its specificity is not known. From 15-18 subjects, every sequencing run obtained over 200 million TCR-beta sequences. TCRdb reprocessed the 5' RACE reads with MiXCR, giving one entry per CDR3 protein. This table holds about 46,000 distinct CDR3 sequences, 1.5% to 2% found once. Germline loops: CDR1 SEHNR, CDR2 FQNEAQ (reference sequence). The CDR3 has 15 residues. The V end lost 5 bases, the J end lost 2 bases, and 14 bases lay between the germline ends. The receptor's source is a woman between 35 and 50 years old with multiple sclerosis. The specimen sequenced was PBMCs. The V gene is TRBV7-9, the J gene TRBJ2-3; D call uncertain. The CDR3 here is CASSPTGSPTDTQYF. CDR3 nucleotide sequence: TGTGCCAGCAGCCCAACCGGGTCTCCCACAGATACGCAGTATTTT.